This T cell receptor (beta chain) emerged from a study of T cells in Graves' hyperthyroidism and ophthalmopathy. This clonotype is a singleton in its sample. The investigators amplified TCR beta CDR3 regions from RNA transcripts. The study used the HTBI primer set for a first-round RT-PCR of the TCR CDR3. TCRdb processed the multiplex PCR reads anew with MiXCR; each CDR3 protein has one entry. This table has hundreds of thousands of distinct CDR3 sequences, 45% appearing once. This CDR3 region has 13 residues. The trim removed 7 bases at V and 4 bases at J, leaving 9 bases unmatched. The germline V gene has CDR1 DFQATT and CDR2 SNEGSKA (reference sequence).

The sequence was collected from an adult man with Graves' disease, either hyperthyroidism or ophthalmopathy (not recorded which). The V and J genes are TRBV20-1 and TRBJ2-7, with 8 nucleotides matching TRBD1. The material sequenced was peripheral blood or thyroid tissue (not recorded which). CDR3 in DNA: TGCAGTGTAGGACAGGGTTTTGGGTACGAGCAGTACTTC. Translation gives CSVGQGFGYEQYF.